Listed below are T cell receptor beta chains from one sample, sequenced in a study of radiation and T cells in renal cell carcinoma. Sequencing was performed with immunoSEQ multiplex PCR; in TCRdb, only in-frame clones are kept and a portion is missing. The repertoire includes some 120,000 clones, approximately 90% of them detected once, and more than 5% sits in the top ten. This material consisted of blood, taken from a patient whose treatment included radiotherapy and nephrectomy. These receptors all stem from a woman between 65 and 79 years old with renal cell carcinoma. Both conserved end residues are part of each CDR3. A D gene is named only where the DNA matches it firmly. Not all rows give a size; the values are once, few, many and, for expanded clones, a class.

V	length	D	size	J	DNA	CDR3
TRBV29-1	15	TRBD1	NA	TRBJ2-1	TGCAGCGTTGAGTTGAGACAGGGCCCTGGTGATGAGCAGTTCTTC	CSVELRQGPGDEQFF
TRBV7-2	16	TRBD1	NA	TRBJ2-2	TGTGCCAGCAGCCCCCATGGGACAGCGAACACCGGGGAGCTGTTTTTT	CASSPHGTANTGELFF
TRBV5-1	15	TRBD2	NA	TRBJ2-5	TGCGCCAGCATACCGGGCGGGGGGCCCCAAGAGACCCAGTACTTC	CASIPGGGPQETQYF
TRBV6-4	15	TRBD1	NA	TRBJ1-6	TGTGCCAGCAGTGACCAGGGGACAGGGTCCTCACCCCTCCACTTT	CASSDQGTGSSPLHF
TRBV7-2	15	NA	NA	TRBJ1-5	TGTGCCAGCAGCTTAGGACTGAATAGCAATCAGCCCCAGCATTTT	CASSLGLNSNQPQHF
TRBV5-4	11	NA	NA	TRBJ2-5	TGTGCCAGCAGTTCTCCAGAGACCCAGTACTTC	CASSSPETQYF
TRBV5-4	16	NA	NA	TRBJ2-3	TGTGCCAGCAGCTTTGTCATTGCGAGGGGTAAAGATACGCAGTATTTT	CASSFVIARGKDTQYF
TRBV28	11	NA	NA	TRBJ2-7	TGTGCCAGCACTCTCGGTCCCTTGCAGTACTTC	CASTLGPLQYF
TRBV5-1	15	TRBD2	NA	TRBJ2-3	TGCGCCAGCACCACAGGAGGCGGGGGGGCAGATACGCAGTATTTT	CASTTGGGGADTQYF
TRBV19	11	TRBD1	NA	TRBJ2-7	TGTGCCAGTACACAGGGGGACGAGCAGTACTTC	CASTQGDEQYF
TRBV25-1	17	TRBD1	few	TRBJ2-7	TGTGCCAGCAGTGAATATGAGAGAGGGACAGGGGGCAACGAGCAGTACTTC	CASSEYERGTGGNEQYF
TRBV7-9	16	NA	NA	TRBJ1-2	TGTGCCAGCAGCTTAGTACCCTCCTGGGGGAACTATGGCTACACCTTC	CASSLVPSWGNYGYTF
TRBV19	13	NA	NA	TRBJ2-3	TGTGCCAGTAGCCCTCTCCGGACAGATACGCAGTATTTT	CASSPLRTDTQYF
TRBV28	14	TRBD1	NA	TRBJ1-2	TGTGCCAGCAGTTTCGGCAGGGGGGATCGTGGCTACACCTTC	CASSFGRGDRGYTF
TRBV2	15	NA	few	TRBJ1-6	TGTGCCAGCAGCCTACGGGACCCTGGTAATTCACCCCTCCACTTT	CASSLRDPGNSPLHF
TRBV6-1	16	NA	NA	TRBJ2-2	TGTGCCAGCAGTGAAATAACAGGGTTGAGGACCGGGGAGCTGTTTTTT	CASSEITGLRTGELFF
TRBV19	14	TRBD1	few	TRBJ1-6	TGTGCCAGTAGTTACGGACAGGGCTATTCACCCCTCCACTTT	CASSYGQGYSPLHF
TRBV5-1	15	TRBD1	NA	TRBJ1-2	TGCGCCAGCAGCACCCCGGGACAGGGGGAGAATGGCTACACCTTC	CASSTPGQGENGYTF
TRBV6-6	11	NA	NA	TRBJ2-2	TGTGCCAGCAGACTTACCGGGGAGCTGTTTTTT	CASRLTGELFF
TRBV4-3	15	NA	once	TRBJ2-3	TGCGCCAGCAGCCAAGGGGCAGGGTACCCAGATACGCAGTATTTT	CASSQGAGYPDTQYF
TRBV5-1	14	NA	NA	TRBJ1-5	TGCGCCAGCAGCTTGCAGGGAAGCAATCAGCCCCAGCATTTT	CASSLQGSNQPQHF
TRBV7-2	14	NA	once	TRBJ1-2	TGTGCCAGCAGCTTAGCGGGGGGGCAGGGTGGCTACACCTTC	CASSLAGGQGGYTF
TRBV27	13	NA	NA	TRBJ1-6	TGTGCCACCAGGAGCTCCTATAATTCACCCCTCCACTTT	CATRSSYNSPLHF
TRBV11-3	14	NA	NA	TRBJ2-7	TGTGCCAGCAGCTCTGGGACTGAATACTACGAGCAGTACTTC	CASSSGTEYYEQYF
TRBV4-3	18	TRBD2	once	TRBJ2-2	TGCGCCAGCAGCCAAGACCCGGTCGGGGGGGTTAACACCGGGGAGCTGTTTTTT	CASSQDPVGGVNTGELFF
TRBV11-2	16	TRBD1	NA	TRBJ1-2	TGTGCCAGCAGCCTAGACAGGGATAGGGTCCGAAGTGGCTACACCTTC	CASSLDRDRVRSGYTF
TRBV11-2	15	NA	NA	TRBJ2-7	TGTGCCAGCAGCTTAGCCCCGGACGGACCCTACGAGCAGTACTTC	CASSLAPDGPYEQYF
TRBV19	15	TRBD1	NA	TRBJ1-1	TGTGCCAGTAGGCTCCCCGGGACAGAGAACACTGAAGCTTTCTTT	CASRLPGTENTEAFF
TRBV5-1	14	TRBD1	NA	TRBJ2-5	TGCGCCAGCAGCTTGAACAGGGGAAAAGAGACCCAGTACTTC	CASSLNRGKETQYF
TRBV6-1	12	NA	NA	TRBJ2-1	TGTGCCAGCAGTGAAGCGTTAGATGAGCAGTTCTTC	CASSEALDEQFF
TRBV19	15	TRBD2	NA	TRBJ2-5	TGTGCCAGTAGTATTCAGGGAGGGGCGAGGGAGACCCAGTACTTC	CASSIQGGARETQYF
TRBV4-1	17	NA	NA	TRBJ2-1	TGCGCCAGCAGCCAAGATCCGAGGGGACACTCCTACAATGAGCAGTTCTTC	CASSQDPRGHSYNEQFF
TRBV15	16	NA	NA	TRBJ1-3	TGTGCCACCAGCAGAGATCATCGCGGTTCGGGAAACACCATATATTTT	CATSRDHRGSGNTIYF
TRBV6-5	13	NA	NA	TRBJ2-3	TGTGCCAGCAGTTCCCCTCCCGCGGATACGCAGTATTTT	CASSSPPADTQYF
TRBV18	13	NA	NA	TRBJ2-5	TGTGCCAGCTCACCACGGGGGGTTGAGACCCAGTACTTC	CASSPRGVETQYF
TRBV18	15	TRBD2	NA	TRBJ2-5	TGTGCCAGCTCACCCGGGAGGACTAGTCAAGAGACCCAGTACTTC	CASSPGRTSQETQYF
TRBV19	15	NA	NA	TRBJ1-4	TGTGCCAGTAGTACCATGGGGGGTACGAATGAAAAACTGTTTTTT	CASSTMGGTNEKLFF
TRBV7-2	14	TRBD1	NA	TRBJ2-7	TGTGCCAGCAGCTTATTACAGGGGGCAGCCGAGCAGTACTTC	CASSLLQGAAEQYF
TRBV4-3	21	TRBD1	NA	TRBJ1-6	TGCGCCAGCAGCCAAGATCTGGCGGAGGGGGCCCTTAGCTCCTATAATTCACCCCTCCACTTT	CASSQDLAEGALSSYNSPLHF
TRBV19	14	TRBD1	NA	TRBJ2-7	TGTGCCAGTAGTACACCGGGACAGGGCTACGAGCAGTACTTC	CASSTPGQGYEQYF
TRBV5-4	13	TRBD1	NA	TRBJ2-7	TGTGCCAGCAGCACCCCGGACAGGGACGAGCAGTACTTC	CASSTPDRDEQYF
TRBV10-3	13	TRBD1	NA	TRBJ2-5	TGTGCCATCAGGACGACAGGGGAAGAGACCCAGTACTTC	CAIRTTGEETQYF